This TCR beta chain was captured in a study of blood T cell repertoires in COVID-19. Overall study context: Acute and convalescent COVID-19 specimens originated in the United States, Italy and Spain. Sources were T cells, B-cell-depleted T cells, or PBMCs; the material itself was cDNA or gDNA.

Method: immunoSEQ multiplex PCR; TCRdb's copy keeps in-frame clones and lacks some. Altogether 100,000 or so clones are present, around 84% being singletons, with the ten largest covering just over 15%. The CDR3 is made up of 15 amino acids. Trimming removed 6 bases from V and 0 bases from J; junction bases left unmatched: 4. Per germline, CDR1 LNHDA and CDR2 SQIVND (reference sequence). The gene calls are TRBV19 and TRBJ2-2; TRBD2 aligns across 7 bases. The receptor was isolated from a woman older than 75 with acute or convalescent COVID-19. Sequences were obtained from peripheral blood. CDR3 in amino acids: CASRYGRTNTGELFF. The CDR3, as DNA: TGTGCCAGTAGGTACGGGAGGACGAACACCGGGGAGCTGTTTTTT.